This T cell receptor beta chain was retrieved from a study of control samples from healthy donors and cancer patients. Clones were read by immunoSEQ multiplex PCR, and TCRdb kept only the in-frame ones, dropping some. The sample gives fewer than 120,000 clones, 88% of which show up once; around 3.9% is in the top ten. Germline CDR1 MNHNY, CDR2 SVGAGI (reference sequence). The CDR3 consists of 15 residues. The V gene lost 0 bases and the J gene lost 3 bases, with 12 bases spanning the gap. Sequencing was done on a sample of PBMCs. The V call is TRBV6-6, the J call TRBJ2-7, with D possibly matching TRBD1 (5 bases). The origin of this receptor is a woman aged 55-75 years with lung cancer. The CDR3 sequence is CASSYSNIQDYEQYF. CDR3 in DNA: TGTGCCAGCAGTTACTCGAATATACAGGACTACGAGCAGTACTTC.